The clone carrying this TCR beta chain was seen more than once but under ten times. Its specificity is unknown. A mixed TRB-A/B primer pool amplified rearranged TRB by multiplex touch-down PCR. TCRdb fed the multiplex PCR reads into MiXCR, producing one record per CDR3 protein. The repertoire holds fewer than 2,500 distinct CDR3 sequences, with over 15% as singletons. This sample was taken from a study of T cell repertoires in aging, cancer and after chemotherapy. Study information: Paired samples before and after chemotherapy came from glioblastoma patients receiving temozolomide-based therapy.

Findings and caveats of the study: Compared with age-matched healthy donors, untreated hematological or solid cancer patients showed higher blood TCR clonality. No conclusions about immunological memory after chemotherapy can be drawn from the repertoire data. Rebound thymic output was suggested by rising median generation probability during chemotherapy in each cancer cohort.

Peripheral blood genomic DNA, not sorted cells or RNA, was the template. Germline V lookup: CDR1 SGHDT, CDR2 YYEEEE. V dropped 0 bases and J dropped 8 bases, with 9 bases sitting between them. The CDR3 length is 13 residues. This receptor was identified in a human donor with a solid tumor. The material sequenced was blood. The chain has TRBV5-6 and TRBJ2-1; D not certain. The DNA of the CDR3 is TGTGCCAGCAGCTTGGACACAATCTATGAGCAGTTCTTC. The encoded protein is CASSLDTIYEQFF. The entire variable domain, with the rest obtained from reference TRBV5-6 and TRBJ2-1, is as follows: DAGVTQSPTHLIKTRGQQVTLRCSPKSGHDTVSWYQQALGQGPQFIFQYYEEEERQRGNFPDRFSGHQFPNYSSELNVNALLLGDSALYLCASSLDTIYEQFFGPGTRLTVL.